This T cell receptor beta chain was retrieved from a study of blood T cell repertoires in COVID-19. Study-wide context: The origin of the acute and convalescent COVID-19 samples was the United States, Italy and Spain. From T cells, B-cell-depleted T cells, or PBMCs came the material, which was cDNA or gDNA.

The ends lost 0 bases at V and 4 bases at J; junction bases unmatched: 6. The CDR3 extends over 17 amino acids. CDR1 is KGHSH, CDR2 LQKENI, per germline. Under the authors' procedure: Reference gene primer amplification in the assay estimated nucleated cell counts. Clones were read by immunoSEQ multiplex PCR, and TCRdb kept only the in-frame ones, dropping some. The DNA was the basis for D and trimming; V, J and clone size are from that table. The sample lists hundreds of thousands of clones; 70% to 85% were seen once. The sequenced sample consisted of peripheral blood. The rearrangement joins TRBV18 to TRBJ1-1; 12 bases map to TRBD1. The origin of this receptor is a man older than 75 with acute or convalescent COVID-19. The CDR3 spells CASSPPGTGGSRTEAFF. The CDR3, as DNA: TGTGCCAGCTCACCACCCGGGACAGGGGGCTCGCGCACTGAAGCTTTCTTT.